Presented here are 20 T cell receptor beta chains from one specimen sequenced in a study of blood T cells in healthy people across ages. Primed by a sample-barcoded 5' primer and a J-beta primer mix, a second PCR proceeded for 7 to 11 cycles. MiXCR, run by TCRdb on the 5' RACE reads, gives a single entry per CDR3 protein. The sample holds 780,000 or so distinct CDR3 sequences, 45% to 70% seen once. Source material: blood. All receptors come from a middle-aged man in good health.

The rearrangement uses TRBV12-3 or TRBV12-4 and TRBJ1-5; D remains unclear. This CDR3 is built from 16 residues. V dropped 0 bases and J dropped 4 bases, with 13 bases sitting between them. The CDR3 sequence is CASSLAGVGENQPQHF. The CDR3 DNA sequence: TGTGCCAGCAGTTTAGCGGGTGTTGGTGAAAATCAGCCCCAGCATTTT.

The chain has TRBV20-1 and TRBJ2-5; 8 nucleotides match TRBD1. The V and J ends lost 6 bases and 0 bases, in that order; junction bases with no gene match: 12. The germline gives CDR1 DFQATT, CDR2 SNEGSKA (reference sequence). The CDR3 runs to 16 residues. The chain's CDR3 is CSASPRTGRYQETQYF. CDR3 DNA: TGCAGTGCCTCACCGCGGACAGGGCGGTACCAAGAGACCCAGTACTTC.

CDR3 loop: CSARSRVDPDVAKNIQYF. CDR3 nucleotides: TGCAGTGCTCGTTCCCGCGTAGATCCGGACGTGGCCAAAAACATTCAGTACTTC. This sequence joins TRBV20-1 and TRBJ2-4; D unresolved. The CDR3 has 18 amino acids. V was trimmed by 5 bases and J by 1 base, leaving 24 bases between them. Germline lookup yields CDR1 DFQATT and CDR2 SNEGSKA (reference sequence).

The genes are TRBV28 and TRBJ2-3; 15 bases line up with TRBD2. Germline V lookup: CDR1 MDHEN, CDR2 SYDVKM. There are 19 residues in the CDR3. Germline trimming cut 0 bases from V and 2 bases from J; bases unmatched to any gene: 6. The CDR3 sequence is CASSLWGGTSGGSTDTQYF. Written as DNA, the CDR3 is TGTGCCAGCAGTTTATGGGGTGGGACTAGCGGGGGGTCCACAGATACGCAGTATTTT.

This chain connects TRBV2 to TRBJ2-1; D is undetermined. The V and J ends lost 7 bases and 0 bases respectively, with 13 bases between them. Germline CDR1 is SNHLY and CDR2 is FYNNEI. The CDR3 sequence is 15 residues long. In DNA form, the CDR3 reads TGTGCCAGCACTCCCGCCCAGAGCTCCTACAATGAGCAGTTCTTC. This codes for CASTPAQSSYNEQFF.

V is TRBV28 and J is TRBJ2-3, with D possibly being TRBD2 (6 bases). The CDR3 runs to 15 residues. The V end lost 2 bases, the J end lost 4 bases, and 13 bases lay between the germline ends. CDR1 is MDHEN, CDR2 SYDVKM, per germline. This CDR3 is CASSLPRGGADTQYF. CDR3 in DNA: TGTGCCAGCAGTTTACCCAGAGGAGGGGCAGATACGCAGTATTTT.

In DNA form, the CDR3 reads TGTGCCACCGAACCGGGACAAACCTACGAGCAGTACTTC. Translation gives CATEPGQTYEQYF. The chain carries TRBV6-2 or TRBV6-3 and TRBJ2-7; tentative D call: TRBD1 (6 bases). CDR3 size: 13 residues. Trimming took 10 bases from V and 2 from J, leaving 15 bases between them. Germline lookup yields CDR1 MNHEY and CDR2 SVGEGT.

This chain joins TRBV7-8 and TRBJ1-5, with D perhaps matching TRBD1 (6 bases). Germline V lookup: CDR1 SGHVS, CDR2 FQNEAQ. The CDR3 sequence is 17 residues long. Trimming stripped 5 bases from V and 1 base from J, with 18 bases between. DNA for the CDR3: TGTGCCAGCAGCGACCGAGGGGGTACTAAGAGCAATCAGCCCCAGCATTTT. Amino acid sequence: CASSDRGGTKSNQPQHF.

The rearrangement links TRBV7-3 to TRBJ2-5, with TRBD1 matching 9 bases. CDR1 is SGHTA and CDR2 is FQGTGA in the germline V gene. V gave up 2 bases and J gave up 5 bases; unmatched junction bases: 6. This CDR3 region has 15 residues. The CDR3 spells CASSLVPGTGETQYF. The CDR3 nucleotides are TGTGCCAGCAGCTTAGTGCCGGGGACAGGGGAGACCCAGTACTTC.

The chain recombines TRBV15 with TRBJ2-7; D is perhaps TRBD1 or TRBD2 (5 bases each). Between the trimmed V and J ends, which lost 6 bases and 1 base, there was a span of 13 bases. This CDR3 contains 14 residues. The V gene's germline CDR1 is LNHNV and CDR2 YYDKDF (reference sequence). CDR3 protein: CATSPLGASYEQYF. CDR3 in DNA: TGTGCCACCAGTCCCCTCGGGGCTTCCTACGAGCAGTACTTC. The variable domain in full, with the rest retrieved from reference TRBV15 and TRBJ2-7, is DAMVIQNPRYQVTQFGKPVTLSCSQTLNHNVMYWYQQKSSQAPKLLFHYYDKDFNNEADTPDNFQSRRPNTSFCFLDIRSPGLGDTAMYLCATSPLGASYEQYFGPGTRLTVT.

V is TRBV28 and J is TRBJ2-7; D is possibly TRBD1 (6 bases). The ends were cut back, 2 bases at V and 4 bases at J, with 39 bases in the middle. Germline CDR1 is MDHEN and CDR2 is SYDVKM. This CDR3 is 23 amino acids long. The CDR3 sequence is CASSLIPPGRGPQNKNLKYEQYF. Here the CDR3 DNA reads TGTGCCAGCAGTTTAATTCCCCCGGGCAGGGGTCCGCAAAACAAAAACTTGAAATACGAGCAGTACTTC.

The rearrangement links TRBV3-1 to TRBJ2-5; TRBD2 aligns across 10 bases. V lost 3 bases to trimming and J lost 4 bases; unmatched junction nucleotides: 5. The CDR3 is 15 residues long. Germline V CDR1 and CDR2: LGHDT, YNNKEL (reference sequence). As DNA, the CDR3 is TGTGCCAGCAGCCAGAGCGGGGGGGCTTCAGAGACCCAGTACTTC. This gives the protein CASSQSGGASETQYF.

The chain is built from TRBV21-1 and TRBJ1-5. TRBV21-1 is classified as a pseudogene. The CDR3 runs 13 residues. DNA of the CDR3: TGTGCCAGCAGCAAAGGGGGCAATCAGCCCCAGCATTTT. Translated: CASSKGGNQPQHF.

The chain combines TRBV7-9 with TRBJ2-7, with 8 nucleotides matching TRBD1. CDR3 length: 14 amino acids. From germline, CDR1 is SEHNR and CDR2 FQNEAQ (reference sequence). With V trimmed by 5 bases and J by 2 bases, 5 bases remained unmatched. The CDR3 nucleotides are TGTGCCAGCAGCCCCCGACAGGGGACCTACGAGCAGTACTTC. Amino acid sequence: CASSPRQGTYEQYF.

The chain recombines TRBV7-9 with TRBJ2-1, with 13 bases that match TRBD2. V was clipped by 0 bases and J by 7 bases; unmatched bases: 0. The CDR3 is 15 residues long. CDR1 and CDR2 from the germline V gene are SEHNR and FQNEAQ (reference sequence). For the CDR3, the DNA is TGTGCCAGCAGCTTAGCGACTAGCGGGAGGAATGAGCAGTTCTTC. As protein: CASSLATSGRNEQFF.

V is TRBV27 and J is TRBJ1-6; no reliable D call. There are 17 residues in the CDR3. V dropped 6 bases and J dropped 0 bases, with 15 bases sitting between them. The germline CDR1 and CDR2 sequences are MNHEY and SMNVEV (reference sequence). For the CDR3, the DNA is TGTGCCAGCAGGCCGACCCGCCGGAGCTCCTATAATTCACCCCTCCACTTT. This gives the protein CASRPTRRSSYNSPLHF.

This clonotype was counted between two and nine times. The gene calls are TRBV9 and TRBJ2-5, with 7 bases aligning to TRBD1. With V trimmed by 0 bases and J by 5 bases, 4 bases remained unmatched. From germline, CDR1 is SGDLS and CDR2 YYNGEE. The CDR3 is 14 amino acids. CDR3 amino acids: CASSVVGGVETQYF. The DNA of the CDR3 is TGTGCCAGCAGCGTAGTAGGGGGCGTGGAGACCCAGTACTTC.

The V gene is TRBV27, the J gene TRBJ2-3; D remains ambiguous. The CDR3 extends over 14 amino acids. V shed 2 bases and J shed 6 bases, with 12 bases lying between them. From germline, CDR1 is MNHEY and CDR2 SMNVEV (reference sequence). The CDR3 sequence: CASSLLFSVDTQYF. The CDR3 DNA reads as TGTGCCAGCAGTTTACTTTTTAGTGTGGATACGCAGTATTTT.

The rearrangement uses TRBV29-1 and TRBJ2-4; either TRBD1 or TRBD2 may fit D (5 bases each). The end of the DNA is better explained by TRBJ2-7, so the J call may be wrong. This CDR3 is built from 12 residues. Germline-derived CDR1 and CDR2 are SQVTM and ANQGSEA. DNA of the CDR3: TGCAGCGCGGAGGACAAAGCCTACGAGCAGTACTTC. It encodes CSAEDKAYEQYF.

The chain combines TRBV12-3 or TRBV12-4 with TRBJ2-1; no definite D call. CDR3 length: 15 residues. Trimming removed 3 bases at V and 8 bases at J, with 17 bases between. DNA for the CDR3: TGTGCCAGCAGTTTCCCGTCTAGGGCTGGGGATGAGCAGTTCTTC. Its translation is CASSFPSRAGDEQFF.